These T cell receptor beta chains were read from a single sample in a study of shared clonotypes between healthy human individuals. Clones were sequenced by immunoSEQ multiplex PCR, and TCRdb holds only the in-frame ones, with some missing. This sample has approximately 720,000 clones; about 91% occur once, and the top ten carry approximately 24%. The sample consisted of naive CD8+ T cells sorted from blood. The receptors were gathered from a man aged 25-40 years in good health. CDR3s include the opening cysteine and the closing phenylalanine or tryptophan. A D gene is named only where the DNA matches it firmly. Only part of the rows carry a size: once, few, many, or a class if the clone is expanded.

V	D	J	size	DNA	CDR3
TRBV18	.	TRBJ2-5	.	TGTGCCAGCTCAGAAGAGACCCAGTACTTC	CASSEETQYF
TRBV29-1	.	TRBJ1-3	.	TGCAGCGCCGTACTTCGTAACTCTGGAAACACCATATATTTT	CSAVLRNSGNTIYF
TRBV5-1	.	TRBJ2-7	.	TGCGCCAGCGGCCAGGGACACCCGAGGGACGAGCAGTACTTC	CASGQGHPRDEQYF
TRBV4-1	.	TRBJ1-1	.	TGCGCCAGCAGCTTCAGGTCTGAAGCTTTCTTT	CASSFRSEAFF
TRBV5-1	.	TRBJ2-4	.	TGCGCCAGCAGCTTTGTGGAGGGGGAGGCCAAAAACATTCAGTACTTC	CASSFVEGEAKNIQYF
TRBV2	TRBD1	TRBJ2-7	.	TGTGCCAGCAGTGAAGCGAGGGCAGGGGGCTCCTACGAGCAGTACTTC	CASSEARAGGSYEQYF
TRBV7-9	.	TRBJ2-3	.	TGTGCCAGCAGCAATGCGGTGGGAACAGATACGCAGTATTTT	CASSNAVGTDTQYF
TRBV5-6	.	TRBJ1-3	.	TGTGCCAGCAGTCCCCGTGTTAGCTCTGGAAACACCATATATTTT	CASSPRVSSGNTIYF
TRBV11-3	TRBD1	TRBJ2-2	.	TGTGCCAGCAGCTCGGGGACAGGGGGCATCTACACCGGGGAGCTGTTTTTT	CASSSGTGGIYTGELFF
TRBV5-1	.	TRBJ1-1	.	TGCGCCAGCAGCCTCCTTGGCGGGGTCGGCACTGAAGCTTTCTTT	CASSLLGGVGTEAFF
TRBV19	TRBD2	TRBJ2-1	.	TGTGCCAGCAAAAGGAGCGGGAGCTCCTACAATGAGCAGTTCTTC	CASKRSGSSYNEQFF
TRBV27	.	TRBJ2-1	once	TGTGCCAGCAGTTTATCGAGTGCCGGGGGTGAGCAGTTCTTC	CASSLSSAGGEQFF
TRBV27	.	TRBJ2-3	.	TGTGCCAGCAGACACAACAGGGCCGATACGCAGTATTTT	CASRHNRADTQYF
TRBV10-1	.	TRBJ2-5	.	TGCGCCAGCAGCCTCGACCGGCTCCAAGAGACCCAGTACTTC	CASSLDRLQETQYF
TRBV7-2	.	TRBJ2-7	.	TGTGCCAGCAGCTTAGGCGGTGCGGCAGGCCCAGGCTACGAGCAGTACTTC	CASSLGGAAGPGYEQYF
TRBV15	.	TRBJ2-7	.	TGTGCCACCAGCAGAGACTCCTATTCCTCCGAGCAGTACTTC	CATSRDSYSSEQYF
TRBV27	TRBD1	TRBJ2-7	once	TGTGCCAGCAGGTCCTTAGGACAGGGTTCCTACGAGCAGTACTTC	CASRSLGQGSYEQYF
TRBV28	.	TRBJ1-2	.	TGTGCCAGCAGTTCCGAAGGAGGCTACACCTTC	CASSSEGGYTF
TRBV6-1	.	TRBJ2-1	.	TGTGCCACCGGTGGTCGCAATGAGCAGTTCTTC	CATGGRNEQFF
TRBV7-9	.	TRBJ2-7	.	TGTGCCAGCAGCTCTCCGGGAAACGAGCAGTACTTC	CASSSPGNEQYF
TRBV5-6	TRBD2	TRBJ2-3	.	TGTGCCAGCAGCTTGGGGACTAGCGGGAGCACAGATACGCAGTATTTT	CASSLGTSGSTDTQYF
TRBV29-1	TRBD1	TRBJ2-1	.	TGCAGCGTTGGGGGGACAGACTCACAATTTTACAATGAGCAGTTCTTC	CSVGGTDSQFYNEQFF
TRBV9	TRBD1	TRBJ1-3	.	TGTGCCAGCAGCGTAGGACAGGGCAACTCTGGAAACACCATATATTTT	CASSVGQGNSGNTIYF
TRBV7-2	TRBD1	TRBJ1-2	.	TGTGCCAGCATTACAGGGGGCAACAACTATGGCTACACCTTC	CASITGGNNYGYTF
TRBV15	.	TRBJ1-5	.	TGTGCCACCAGCCCCCGACGCACGGTGAATCAGCCCCAGCATTTT	CATSPRRTVNQPQHF
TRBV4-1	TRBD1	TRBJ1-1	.	TGCGCCAGCAGCCCAGATACAGGGGGAGCTTTCTTT	CASSPDTGGAFF
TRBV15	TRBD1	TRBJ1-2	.	TGTGCCACCAGCAGAGATAAGCTAGCAGGGGGAGGCTACACCTTC	CATSRDKLAGGGYTF
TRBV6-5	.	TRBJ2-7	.	TGTGCCAGCAGTTACTTGGGAAATTACTACGAGCAGTACTTC	CASSYLGNYYEQYF
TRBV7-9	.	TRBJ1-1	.	TGTGCCAGCAGCTTGGGGGTTGGGAACACTGAAGCTTTCTTT	CASSLGVGNTEAFF
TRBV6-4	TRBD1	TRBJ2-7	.	TGTGCCAGCAGTGACACCGGGACAGGGGAGCAGTACTTC	CASSDTGTGEQYF
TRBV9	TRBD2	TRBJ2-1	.	TGTGCCAGCAACTCCGGGACTAGAGGTAATGAGCAGTTCTTC	CASNSGTRGNEQFF
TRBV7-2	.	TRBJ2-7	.	TGTGCCAGCAGCTTAGGCTTTTCCTACGAGCAGTACTTC	CASSLGFSYEQYF
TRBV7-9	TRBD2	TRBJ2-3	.	TGTGCCAGCAGCCCCCCTAGCGGGGGCACAGATACGCAGTATTTT	CASSPPSGGTDTQYF
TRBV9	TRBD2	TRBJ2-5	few	TGTGCCAGCAGCGCTAGCGGGGGAGTAGAGACCCAGTACTTC	CASSASGGVETQYF
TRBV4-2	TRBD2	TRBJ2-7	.	TGTGCCAGCAGCCAATTCGCGGGAGGGACCTACGAGCAGTACTTC	CASSQFAGGTYEQYF
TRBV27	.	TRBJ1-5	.	TGTGCCAGCAGTCCGATAGGGAGCAATCAGCCCCAGCATTTT	CASSPIGSNQPQHF
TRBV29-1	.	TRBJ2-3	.	TGCAGCGTTGAAGCCCTTCGGGGTTCAGCGGGTAGCACAGATACGCAGTATTTT	CSVEALRGSAGSTDTQYF